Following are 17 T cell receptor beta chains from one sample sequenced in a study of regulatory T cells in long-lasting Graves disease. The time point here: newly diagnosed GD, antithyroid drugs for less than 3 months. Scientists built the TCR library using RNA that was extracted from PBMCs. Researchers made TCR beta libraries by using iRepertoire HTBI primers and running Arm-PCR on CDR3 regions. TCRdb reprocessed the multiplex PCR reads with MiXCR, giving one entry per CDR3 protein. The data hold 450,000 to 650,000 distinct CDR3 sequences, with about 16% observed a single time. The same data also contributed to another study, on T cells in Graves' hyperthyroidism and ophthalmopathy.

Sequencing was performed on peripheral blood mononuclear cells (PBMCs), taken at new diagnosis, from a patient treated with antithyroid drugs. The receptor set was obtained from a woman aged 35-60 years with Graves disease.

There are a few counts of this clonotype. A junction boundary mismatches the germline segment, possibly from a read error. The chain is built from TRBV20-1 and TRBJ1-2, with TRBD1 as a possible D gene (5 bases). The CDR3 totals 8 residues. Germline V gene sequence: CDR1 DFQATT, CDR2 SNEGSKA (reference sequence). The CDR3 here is CGGYGYTF. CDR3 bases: TGTGGGGGCTATGGCTACACCTTC.

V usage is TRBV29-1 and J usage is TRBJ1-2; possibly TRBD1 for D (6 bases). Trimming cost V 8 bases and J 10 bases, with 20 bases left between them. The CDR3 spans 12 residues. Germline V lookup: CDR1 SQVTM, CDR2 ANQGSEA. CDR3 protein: CSLRGAGGLYTF. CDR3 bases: TGCAGCCTACGGGGGGCCGGGGGCCTCTACACCTTC.

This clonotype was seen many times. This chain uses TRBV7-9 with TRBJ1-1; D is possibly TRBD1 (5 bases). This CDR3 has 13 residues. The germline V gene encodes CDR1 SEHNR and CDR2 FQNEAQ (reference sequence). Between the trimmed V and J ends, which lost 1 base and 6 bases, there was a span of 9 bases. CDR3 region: CASSLVGGSEAFF. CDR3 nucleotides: TGTGCCAGCAGCTTAGTTGGGGGTTCTGAAGCTTTCTTT.

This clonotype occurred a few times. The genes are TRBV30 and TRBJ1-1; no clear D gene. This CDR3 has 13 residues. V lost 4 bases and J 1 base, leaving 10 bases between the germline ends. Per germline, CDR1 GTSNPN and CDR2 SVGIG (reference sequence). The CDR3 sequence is CAWTRLENTEAFF. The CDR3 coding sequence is TGTGCCTGGACCCGGCTGGAGAACACTGAAGCTTTCTTT.

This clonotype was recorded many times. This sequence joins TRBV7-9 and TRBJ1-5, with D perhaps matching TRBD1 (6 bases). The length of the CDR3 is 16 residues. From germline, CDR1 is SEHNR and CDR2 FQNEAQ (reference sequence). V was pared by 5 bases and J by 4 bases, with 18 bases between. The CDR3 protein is CASSQGLGVGNQPQHF. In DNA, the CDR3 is TGTGCCAGCAGCCAGGGGCTAGGCGTCGGGAATCAGCCCCAGCATTTT.

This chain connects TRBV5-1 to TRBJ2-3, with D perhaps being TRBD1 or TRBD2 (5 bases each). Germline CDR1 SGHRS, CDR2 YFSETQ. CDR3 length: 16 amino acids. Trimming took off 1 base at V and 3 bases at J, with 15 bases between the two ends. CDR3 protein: CASSLNTRGATDTQYF. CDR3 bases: TGCGCCAGCAGCTTGAACACCCGAGGGGCTACAGATACGCAGTATTTT.

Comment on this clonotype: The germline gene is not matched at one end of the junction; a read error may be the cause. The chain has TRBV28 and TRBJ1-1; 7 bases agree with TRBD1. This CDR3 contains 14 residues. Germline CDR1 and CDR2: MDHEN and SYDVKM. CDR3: CAGSLRTGNTEAFF. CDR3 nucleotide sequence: TGTGCCGGCAGTTTACGGACAGGGAACACTGAAGCTTTCTTT.

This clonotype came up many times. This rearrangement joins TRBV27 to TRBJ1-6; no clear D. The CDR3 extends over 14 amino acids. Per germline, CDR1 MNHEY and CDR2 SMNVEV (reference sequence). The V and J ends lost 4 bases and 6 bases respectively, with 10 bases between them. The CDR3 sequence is CASSSGRINSPLHF. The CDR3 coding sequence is TGTGCCAGCAGTTCAGGACGGATTAATTCACCCCTCCACTTT.

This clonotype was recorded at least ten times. The CDR3 loop reads CAWTLGETQYF. In nucleotides, the CDR3 is TGTGCCTGGACCCTCGGGGAGACCCAGTACTTC. The chain carries TRBV30 and TRBJ2-5; D is undetermined. Germline V gene lookup returns CDR1 GTSNPN and CDR2 SVGIG (reference sequence). Trimming shortened V by 4 bases and J by 5 bases, and 8 bases separated the two germline ends. The CDR3 runs 11 residues.

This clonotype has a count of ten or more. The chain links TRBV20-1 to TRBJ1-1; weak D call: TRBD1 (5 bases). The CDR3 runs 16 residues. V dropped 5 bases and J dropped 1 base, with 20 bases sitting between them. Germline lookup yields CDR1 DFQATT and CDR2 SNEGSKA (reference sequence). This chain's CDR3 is CSAQMLEAGQNTEAFF. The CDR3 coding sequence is TGCAGTGCTCAGATGTTAGAGGCAGGACAGAACACTGAAGCTTTCTTT.

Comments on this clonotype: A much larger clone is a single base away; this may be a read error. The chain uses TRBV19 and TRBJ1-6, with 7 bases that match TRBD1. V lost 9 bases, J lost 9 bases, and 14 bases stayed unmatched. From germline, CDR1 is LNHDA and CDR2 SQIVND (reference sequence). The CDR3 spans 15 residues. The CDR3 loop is CASSSTDREGSPLHF. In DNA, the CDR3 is TGTGCCAGCAGCTCCACCGACAGGGAAGGTTCACCCCTCCACTTT.

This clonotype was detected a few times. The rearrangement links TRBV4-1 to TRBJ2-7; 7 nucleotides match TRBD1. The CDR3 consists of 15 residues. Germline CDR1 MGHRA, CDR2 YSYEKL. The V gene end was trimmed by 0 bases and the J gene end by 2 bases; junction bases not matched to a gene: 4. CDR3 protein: CASSQEIQGAYEQYF. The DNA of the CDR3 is TGCGCCAGCAGCCAAGAAATCCAGGGGGCCTACGAGCAGTACTTC.

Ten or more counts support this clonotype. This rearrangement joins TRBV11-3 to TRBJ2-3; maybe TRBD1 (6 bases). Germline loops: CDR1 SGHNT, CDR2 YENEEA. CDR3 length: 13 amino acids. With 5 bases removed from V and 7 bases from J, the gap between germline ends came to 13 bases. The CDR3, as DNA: TGTGCCAGCAGCCCTGCAGGGGACCATACGCAGTATTTT. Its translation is CASSPAGDHTQYF. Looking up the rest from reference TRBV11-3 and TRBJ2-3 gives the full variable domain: EAGVVQSPRYKIIEKKQPVAFWCNPISGHNTLYWYLQNLGQGPELLIRYENEEAVDDSQLPKDRFSAERLKGVDSTLKIQPAELGDSAVYLCASSPAGDHTQYFGPGTRLTVL.

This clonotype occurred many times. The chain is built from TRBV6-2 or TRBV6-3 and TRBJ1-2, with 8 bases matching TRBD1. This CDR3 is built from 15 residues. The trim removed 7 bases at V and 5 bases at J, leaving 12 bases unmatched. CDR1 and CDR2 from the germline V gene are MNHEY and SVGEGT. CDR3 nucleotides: TGTGCCAGCACCGTCTCGACAGGGGATGGGTATGGCTACACCTTC. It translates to CASTVSTGDGYGYTF.

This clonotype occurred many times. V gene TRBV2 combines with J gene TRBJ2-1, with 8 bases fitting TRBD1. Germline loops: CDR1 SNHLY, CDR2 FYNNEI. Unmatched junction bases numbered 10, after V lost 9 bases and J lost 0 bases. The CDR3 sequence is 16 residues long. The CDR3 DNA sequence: TGTGCCAGAGATGCTGCGGACAGGGACTCCTACAATGAGCAGTTCTTC. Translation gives CARDAADRDSYNEQFF.

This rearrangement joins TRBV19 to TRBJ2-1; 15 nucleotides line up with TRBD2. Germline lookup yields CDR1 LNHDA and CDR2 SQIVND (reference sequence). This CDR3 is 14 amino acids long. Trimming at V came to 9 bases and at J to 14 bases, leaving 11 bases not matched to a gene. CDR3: CASGLAGGPYRKFF. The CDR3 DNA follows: TGTGCCAGCGGACTAGCGGGGGGGCCTTATAGGAAGTTCTTC.

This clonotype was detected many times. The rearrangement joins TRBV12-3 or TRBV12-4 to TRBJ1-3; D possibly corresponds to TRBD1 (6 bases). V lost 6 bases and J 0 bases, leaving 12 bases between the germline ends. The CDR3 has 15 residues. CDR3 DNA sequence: TGTGCCAGCAGCTTGGGAGGGGGCTCTGGAAACACCATATATTTT. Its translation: CASSLGGGSGNTIYF.